Here is one T cell receptor (beta chain) with its context. This sample was taken from a study of Tregs in tolerant kidney transplant recipients. Assay used: immunoSEQ multiplex PCR; TCRdb lists only in-frame clones, some missing. The table shows 100,000 or so clones, with 80% to 95% occurring only once. V trimming: 4 bases; J trimming: 7 bases; junction bases outside the gene matches: 5. This CDR3 is 13 amino acids long. In germline, CDR1 is SGHTA, CDR2 FQGNSA. Related graft donors supplied nonmyeloablative bone marrow transplants, and mixed chimerism was transient. The source is a human patient who received a combined kidney and bone marrow transplant. Some T cells may be supplied by the graft donor. The sequencing used CD4+ T cells from blood (PBMCs), collected 12 months after the transplant. The V call is TRBV7-2, the J call TRBJ2-3, with TRBD2 matching over 7 bases. The CDR3 here is CASSSQLANTQYF. In DNA form, the CDR3 reads TGTGCCAGCAGCTCCCAACTAGCGAATACGCAGTATTTT. The whole variable domain, remainder taken from reference TRBV7-2 and TRBJ2-3, is GAGVSQSPSNKVTEKGKDVELRCDPISGHTALYWYRQSLGQGLEFLIYFQGNSAPDKSGLPSDRFSAERTGGSVSTLTIQRTQQEDSAVYLCASSSQLANTQYFGPGTRLTVL.